One and the same sample provided the 7 T cell receptor beta chains below, sequenced in a study of blood T cells in healthy people across ages (dated by TCRdb to 2014 to 2015). Library generation was performed with 5' RACE. The data were produced on an Illumina HiSeq 2500. A second roughly 6 to 12 cycle PCR used a sample-barcoded 5' primer and a J-beta primer mix. The public reads were reanalyzed by TCRdb: fastp trimming at Q25, MiXCR alignment, in-frame beta chains only. Each CDR3 protein appears once, grouped with its most common genes and DNA. The sample contains around 500,000 distinct CDR3 sequences, 47% of them found a single time. The leading ten clones occupy around 25% of the sample. The material sequenced was blood. The receptors stem from a man older than 75 in good health.

The chain links TRBV20-1 to TRBJ2-3; D perhaps matches TRBD2 (6 bases). Germline V gives CDR1 DFQATT, CDR2 SNEGSKA (reference sequence). This CDR3 is built from 14 residues. The V end was cut by 3 bases, the J end by 4 bases, with 14 bases between. CDR3 nucleotide sequence: TGCAGTGCTAGTGGTCCTAGCGAGGCAGATACGCAGTATTTT. As protein: CSASGPSEADTQYF.

V is TRBV6-4 and J is TRBJ2-2; D uncertain. This CDR3 spans 15 amino acids. V lost 0 bases to trimming and J lost 6 bases, with 11 bases between them. CDR1 is MRHNA and CDR2 is SNTAGT in the germline V gene. The CDR3 is CASSDSSKSPGELFF. CDR3 in DNA: TGTGCCAGCAGTGACTCTAGCAAATCACCCGGGGAGCTGTTTTTT.

This clonotype appeared many times. The chain carries TRBV6-6 and TRBJ2-1; no clear D. The CDR3 runs 15 residues. Trimming cost V 2 bases and J 6 bases, with 14 bases left between them. Germline-derived CDR1 and CDR2 are MNHNY and SVGAGI (reference sequence). The CDR3 spells CASSYDPSTTNEQFF. CDR3 nucleotides: TGTGCCAGCAGTTACGACCCCTCAACGACCAATGAGCAGTTCTTC.

The rearrangement joins TRBV9 to TRBJ2-1, with a tentative D call TRBD2 (7 bases). The CDR3 contains 16 residues. V was trimmed by 4 bases and J by 6 bases, leaving 20 bases between them. Germline lookup yields CDR1 SGDLS and CDR2 YYNGEE. The CDR3 nucleotides read TGTGCCAGCAGCCCCATAGGGGGGGGCCTAGGCAATGAGCAGTTCTTC. The encoded protein is CASSPIGGGLGNEQFF.

This clonotype is a singleton in its sample. The chain carries TRBV4-1 and TRBJ2-7; maybe TRBD1 (7 bases). The germline V gene encodes CDR1 MGHRA and CDR2 YSYEKL. The V end lost 1 base, the J end lost 2 bases, and 12 bases lay between the germline ends. This CDR3 comprises 15 residues. DNA for the CDR3: TGCGCCAGCAGCCAAGGGGGGGACAGTGCCTACGAGCAGTACTTC. Amino acids: CASSQGGDSAYEQYF.

This clonotype was found many times. A much larger clone differs by one base, so this may be a read error. The chain has TRBV6-6 and TRBJ1-2, with D perhaps TRBD1 (5 bases). The CDR3 extends over 14 amino acids. Germline values: CDR1 MNHNY, CDR2 SVGAGI (reference sequence). Trimming shortened V by 2 bases and J by 7 bases, and 14 bases separated the two germline ends. CDR3 sequence (DNA): TGTGCCAGCAGTTACGCGAGGGGAGGGAGTGGCTACACCTTC. Translated: CASSYARGGSGYTF.

The rearrangement joins TRBV4-2 to TRBJ2-3; 8 bases match TRBD1. V lost 1 base to trimming and J lost 4 bases; unmatched junction nucleotides: 7. In germline, CDR1 is LGHNA, CDR2 YNFKEQ. CDR3 length: 16 residues. CDR3 amino acids: CASSQVGQGGSDTQYF. CDR3 sequence (DNA): TGTGCCAGCAGCCAAGTTGGACAGGGTGGCTCAGATACGCAGTATTTT.